These T cell receptor beta chains were read from a single sample in a study of PD-1 blockade in classical Hodgkin lymphoma. TCRdb's table, derived via immunoSEQ multiplex PCR, lists solely in-frame clones and lacks some. The data show tens of thousands of clones, 90% to 95% seen once. The sample comprised peripheral blood mononuclear cells (PBMCs). These receptors were collected from a human donor with classical Hodgkin lymphoma. Both conserved end residues are part of each CDR3. Fields, in order: clone size, J gene, V gene, D gene, CDR3 protein, CDR3 DNA. A D gene is named only where the DNA matches it firmly. Clone size is not always given. Where it is, it says once, few, many or a class for expanded clones.

clone_size: NA
j_call: TRBJ2-2
v_call: TRBV5-1
d_call: NA
cdr3_aa: CASSPGGVSPVRTGELFF
cdr3_nt: TGCGCCAGCAGTCCCGGAGGGGTTTCCCCTGTGAGGACCGGGGAGCTGTTTTTT

clone_size: NA
j_call: TRBJ2-2
v_call: TRBV15
d_call: NA
cdr3_aa: CATSRGQYTGELFF
cdr3_nt: TGTGCCACCAGCAGAGGCCAGTACACCGGGGAGCTGTTTTTT

clone_size: NA
j_call: TRBJ1-2
v_call: TRBV9
d_call: NA
cdr3_aa: CASSALNGYTF
cdr3_nt: TGTGCCAGCAGCGCATTAAATGGCTACACCTTC

clone_size: NA
j_call: TRBJ1-2
v_call: TRBV15
d_call: TRBD1
cdr3_aa: CATRAGDRGYGYTF
cdr3_nt: TGTGCCACCAGGGCTGGGGACAGGGGCTATGGCTACACCTTC

clone_size: NA
j_call: TRBJ1-2
v_call: TRBV6-1
d_call: NA
cdr3_aa: CASSVRDRPNYGYTF
cdr3_nt: TGTGCCAGCAGTGTCCGGGACCGCCCTAACTATGGCTACACCTTC

clone_size: NA
j_call: TRBJ1-2
v_call: TRBV28
d_call: NA
cdr3_aa: CASSRPVTGGGYTF
cdr3_nt: TGTGCCAGCAGCCGCCCAGTGACGGGCGGCGGCTACACCTTC

clone_size: few
j_call: TRBJ2-2
v_call: TRBV6-5
d_call: NA
cdr3_aa: CASRTGSQSAGELFF
cdr3_nt: TGTGCCAGCAGAACGGGATCCCAATCGGCCGGGGAGCTGTTTTTT

clone_size: NA
j_call: TRBJ2-1
v_call: TRBV14
d_call: TRBD1
cdr3_aa: CASSQVSDRAGGDPYNEQFF
cdr3_nt: TGTGCCAGCAGCCAAGTCTCTGATCGGGCAGGGGGCGACCCCTACAATGAGCAGTTCTTC

clone_size: NA
j_call: TRBJ2-7
v_call: TRBV27
d_call: NA
cdr3_aa: CASSLPRGEQYF
cdr3_nt: TGTGCCAGCAGTTTACCACGGGGCGAGCAGTACTTC

clone_size: NA
j_call: TRBJ1-6
v_call: TRBV30
d_call: TRBD1
cdr3_aa: CAWSVVGGPLHF
cdr3_nt: TGTGCCTGGAGTGTTGTAGGGGGCCCCCTCCACTTT

clone_size: once
j_call: TRBJ2-7
v_call: TRBV6-5
d_call: TRBD1
cdr3_aa: CASSTRQGTYEQYF
cdr3_nt: TGTGCCAGCAGTACAAGACAGGGAACCTACGAGCAGTACTTC

clone_size: NA
j_call: TRBJ1-1
v_call: TRBV5-4
d_call: TRBD1
cdr3_aa: CASSPGQGRTEAFF
cdr3_nt: TGTGCCAGCAGCCCTGGACAGGGTAGAACTGAAGCTTTCTTT

clone_size: NA
j_call: TRBJ2-7
v_call: TRBV4-3
d_call: TRBD1
cdr3_aa: CASSQFRGNYEQYF
cdr3_nt: TGCGCCAGCAGCCAGTTCAGGGGGAACTACGAGCAGTACTTC

clone_size: NA
j_call: TRBJ1-5
v_call: TRBV28
d_call: NA
cdr3_aa: CASSLRLYSNQPQHF
cdr3_nt: TGTGCCAGCAGTTTACGTCTCTATAGCAATCAGCCCCAGCATTTT

clone_size: NA
j_call: TRBJ2-3
v_call: TRBV7-2
d_call: TRBD1
cdr3_aa: CASSFPGTGGPDTQYF
cdr3_nt: TGTGCCAGCAGCTTCCCTGGGACAGGGGGCCCAGATACGCAGTATTTT

clone_size: NA
j_call: TRBJ1-5
v_call: TRBV6-1
d_call: NA
cdr3_aa: CASKTGSNQPQHF
cdr3_nt: TGTGCCAGCAAGACAGGTAGCAATCAGCCCCAGCATTTT

clone_size: NA
j_call: TRBJ1-6
v_call: TRBV25-1
d_call: NA
cdr3_aa: CASSEWRGENSPLHF
cdr3_nt: TGTGCCAGCAGTGAATGGCGGGGGGAGAATTCACCCCTCCACTTT

clone_size: NA
j_call: TRBJ1-1
v_call: TRBV11-2
d_call: NA
cdr3_aa: CASTRFRQATEAFF
cdr3_nt: TGTGCCAGCACCCGGTTTAGACAGGCCACTGAAGCTTTCTTT

clone_size: NA
j_call: TRBJ2-5
v_call: TRBV7-2
d_call: NA
cdr3_aa: CASSFKETQYF
cdr3_nt: TGTGCCAGCAGCTTCAAAGAGACCCAGTACTTC

clone_size: once
j_call: TRBJ1-1
v_call: TRBV9
d_call: TRBD1
cdr3_aa: CASSGSTGRLNTEAFF
cdr3_nt: TGTGCCAGCAGCGGGTCGACAGGGCGCTTGAACACTGAAGCTTTCTTT

clone_size: NA
j_call: TRBJ2-1
v_call: TRBV28
d_call: NA
cdr3_aa: CASSLLYNEQFF
cdr3_nt: TGTGCCAGCAGTTTATTATACAATGAGCAGTTCTTC

clone_size: NA
j_call: TRBJ1-6
v_call: TRBV5-1
d_call: NA
cdr3_aa: CASSPRDNYNSPLHF
cdr3_nt: TGCGCCAGCAGCCCCCGGGACAACTATAATTCACCCCTCCACTTT

clone_size: NA
j_call: TRBJ1-5
v_call: TRBV11-2
d_call: NA
cdr3_aa: CASSPRAGWVAPVQPQHF
cdr3_nt: TGTGCCAGCAGCCCGCGGGCCGGATGGGTTGCCCCTGTTCAGCCCCAGCATTTT

clone_size: NA
j_call: TRBJ2-7
v_call: TRBV2
d_call: NA
cdr3_aa: CASSEGGHEQYF
cdr3_nt: TGTGCCAGCAGTGAAGGCGGACACGAGCAGTACTTC

clone_size: NA
j_call: TRBJ1-1
v_call: TRBV29-1
d_call: NA
cdr3_aa: CSGRQVSMNTEAFF
cdr3_nt: TGCAGCGGCCGACAGGTCAGTATGAACACTGAAGCTTTCTTT

clone_size: once
j_call: TRBJ2-7
v_call: TRBV25-1
d_call: NA
cdr3_aa: CASSEFPQGRTYEQYF
cdr3_nt: TGTGCCAGCAGTGAATTCCCACAGGGCCGTACCTACGAGCAGTACTTC

clone_size: NA
j_call: TRBJ2-7
v_call: TRBV4-3
d_call: NA
cdr3_aa: CASSQLGAREQYF
cdr3_nt: TGCGCTAGCAGCCAATTGGGTGCGAGGGAGCAGTACTTC

clone_size: once
j_call: TRBJ2-7
v_call: TRBV7-9
d_call: NA
cdr3_aa: CASSFTSTYEQYF
cdr3_nt: TGTGCCAGCAGCTTCACCAGCACCTACGAGCAGTACTTC